This is a list of T cell receptor beta chains from one sample in a study of T cell responses to AZD1222 COVID-19 vaccine. Sequenced by immunoSEQ multiplex PCR; TCRdb stores in-frame clones only, minus some. The sample has about 140,000 clones, around nine tenths seen once; the top ten hold roughly 6%. The starting material was peripheral blood, obtained on day 0 of AZD1222 vaccination. The receptor set was obtained from an adult in good health. The CDR3 runs from the conserved cysteine through the conserved F or W. A D gene is named only where the DNA matches it firmly. For some rows the clone size is stated as once, few or many, or as a class when expanded; others skip it.

TRBD1	.	TRBV4-3	TRBJ2-7	TGCGCCAGCAGCGCCCGACAGGGACCCTACGAGCAGTACTTC	CASSARQGPYEQYF
TRBD1	.	TRBV25-1	TRBJ1-4	TGTGCCAGCAGTGAAATGGACAGGCTTAATGAAAAACTGTTTTTT	CASSEMDRLNEKLFF
.	.	TRBV19	TRBJ1-5	TGTGCCAGTAGCCCACTCTCAGGTGGGCAGCCCCAGCATTTT	CASSPLSGGQPQHF
TRBD2	.	TRBV6-2/TRBV6-3	TRBJ2-1	TGTGCCAGCAGTCTCCTACTAGCGGTTCTCTATAATGAGCAGTTCTTC	CASSLLLAVLYNEQFF
TRBD1	.	TRBV7-9	TRBJ1-1	TGTGCCAGCAGCCGCCAGGGGGCGGATACTGAAGCTTTCTTT	CASSRQGADTEAFF
.	.	TRBV19	TRBJ1-5	TGTGCCAGTAGTATGGTTGCGGGGGGCAATCAGCCCCAGCATTTT	CASSMVAGGNQPQHF
.	.	TRBV19	TRBJ2-4	TGTGCCAGTAGTACTCTTACACGGGACATTCAGTACTTC	CASSTLTRDIQYF
.	.	TRBV7-2	TRBJ2-3	TGTGCCAGCAGCTTAGAGGGACACCCAACAGATACGCAGTATTTT	CASSLEGHPTDTQYF
.	.	TRBV6-5	TRBJ1-1	TGTGCCAGCAGTTACTTAAGCCTCATGAACACTGAAGCTTTCTTT	CASSYLSLMNTEAFF
TRBD1	.	TRBV27	TRBJ2-7	TGTGCCAGCAGTTTAAAGGGGACAGGGACCTACGAGCAGTACTTC	CASSLKGTGTYEQYF
.	.	TRBV5-8	TRBJ1-1	TGTGCCAGCAGCTTGGCCGGTGTCATGGCCACTGAAGCTTTCTTT	CASSLAGVMATEAFF
.	.	TRBV30	TRBJ1-1	TGTGCCTGGAGTCAGGGGACTGAAGCTTTCTTT	CAWSQGTEAFF
.	.	TRBV19	TRBJ1-2	TGTGCCAGTAGTATTGGCTCACGGAGACACTATGGCTACACCTTC	CASSIGSRRHYGYTF
.	.	TRBV7-9	TRBJ2-6	TGTGCCAGCAGCCGCCTTTGGACAGACCCCAGCTCTGGGGCCAACGTCCTGACTTTC	CASSRLWTDPSSGANVLTF
.	.	TRBV18	TRBJ1-1	TGTGCCAGCTCACCCTTTAGGAACACTGAAGCTTTCTTT	CASSPFRNTEAFF
.	.	TRBV6-2/TRBV6-3	TRBJ2-1	TGTGCCAGCAGTTACTCGGGGGCTCTTCTATACAATGAGCAGTTCTTC	CASSYSGALLYNEQFF
.	.	TRBV7-7	TRBJ1-4	TGTGCTAGCAGCTTAAGCAAGGAGGGAACTAATGAAAAACTGTTTTTT	CASSLSKEGTNEKLFF
TRBD1	few	TRBV7-3	TRBJ1-1	TGTGCCAGCAGCGCGACAGGGGGTCGGACTGAAGCTTTCTTT	CASSATGGRTEAFF
.	.	TRBV27	TRBJ1-2	TGTGCCAGCAGTTTAAAGTGGAGCCAACCCGATGGCTACACCTTC	CASSLKWSQPDGYTF
.	.	TRBV5-1	TRBJ2-1	TGCGCCAGCAGCTTGGAGTCGTTTTCTTACAATGAGCAGTTCTTC	CASSLESFSYNEQFF
TRBD1	.	TRBV11-2	TRBJ1-6	TGTGCCGCTGCCAGGGGGGCTAGCTCCTATAATTCACCCCTCCACTTT	CAAARGASSYNSPLHF
TRBD1	.	TRBV29-1	TRBJ1-2	TGCAGCGTACGGGACAGGCGCCCGAATCTAAACTATGGCTACACCTTC	CSVRDRRPNLNYGYTF
.	few	TRBV7-2	TRBJ1-5	TGTGCCAGCAGCCCGACAGATCCCAATCAGCCCCAGCATTTT	CASSPTDPNQPQHF
.	.	TRBV11-2	TRBJ1-5	TGTGCCAGCAGCCCAGGATCGGGTCAGCCCCAGCATTTT	CASSPGSGQPQHF
TRBD1	.	TRBV6-2/TRBV6-3	TRBJ1-3	TGTGCCAGCAGCTCCTACGACAGGGGCAGGCGAAACACCATATATTTT	CASSSYDRGRRNTIYF
.	.	TRBV28	TRBJ1-5	TGTGCCAGCCAATCAACAGCTAGCAATCAGCCCCAGCATTTT	CASQSTASNQPQHF
.	.	TRBV7-2	TRBJ2-7	TGTGCCAGCAGCTTAGAAGGAGGAGGGGGAACCTCCTACGAGCAGTACTTC	CASSLEGGGGTSYEQYF
.	.	TRBV4-3	TRBJ2-1	TGCGCCAGCAGCCAAGGCACTCTTTACAATGAGCAGTTCTTC	CASSQGTLYNEQFF
TRBD1	.	TRBV5-6	TRBJ1-5	TGTGCCAGCAGCTTGGGGGGGACAGGTAGCAATCAGCCCCAGCATTTT	CASSLGGTGSNQPQHF
.	.	TRBV21-1	TRBJ1-5	TGTGCCAACCCATCCTGGGGAAAGCCCCAGCATTTT	CANPSWGKPQHF
.	.	TRBV28	TRBJ2-1	TGTGCCAGCAGTATAGCGGCCTCCTACAATGAGCAGTTCTTC	CASSIAASYNEQFF